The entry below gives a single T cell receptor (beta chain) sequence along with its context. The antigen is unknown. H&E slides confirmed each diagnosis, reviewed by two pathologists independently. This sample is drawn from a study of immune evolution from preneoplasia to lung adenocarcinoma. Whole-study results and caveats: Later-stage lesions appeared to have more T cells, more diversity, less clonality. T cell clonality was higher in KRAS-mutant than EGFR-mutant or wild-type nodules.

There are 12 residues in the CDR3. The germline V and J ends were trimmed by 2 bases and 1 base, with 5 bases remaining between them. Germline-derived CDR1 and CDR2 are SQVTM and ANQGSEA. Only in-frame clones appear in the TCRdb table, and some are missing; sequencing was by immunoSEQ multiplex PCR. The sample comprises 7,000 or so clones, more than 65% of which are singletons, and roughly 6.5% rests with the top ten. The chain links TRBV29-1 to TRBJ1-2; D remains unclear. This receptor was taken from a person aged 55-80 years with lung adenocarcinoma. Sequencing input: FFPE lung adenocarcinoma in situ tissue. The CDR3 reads CSVEWDNYGYTF. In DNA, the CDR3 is TGCAGCGTTGAATGGGATAACTATGGCTACACCTTC.